This paragraph reports one T cell receptor beta chain. These data belong to a study of blood T cell repertoires in COVID-19. The data were produced by immunoSEQ multiplex PCR, yet TCRdb's version contains in-frame clones alone and is incomplete. This table holds 250,000 or so clones, approximately 86% found once. In assigning cohorts, the study relied on participant-reported clinical history. CDR3 length: 17 amino acids. Looked up from germline, CDR1 is MGHRA and CDR2 is YSYEKL. The V gene end was trimmed by 4 bases and the J gene end by 4 bases; junction bases not matched to a gene: 7. This TCR came from a woman between 18 and 29 years old who had recovered from COVID-19. The J gene is TRBJ2-1, the V gene TRBV4-1; 13 bases are a match to TRBD2. The sequencing sample was made of PBMCs or T cells enriched from blood (not recorded which). CDR3 residues: CASSLGLAGVVYNEQFF. The CDR3 DNA follows: TGCGCCAGCAGCCTCGGACTAGCGGGAGTTGTTTACAATGAGCAGTTCTTC.